A single sample gave rise to the 29 T cell receptor beta chains below, sequenced in a study of blood T cell repertoires in COVID-19. Libraries were prepared by immunoSEQ multiplex PCR; TCRdb keeps only in-frame clonotypes and omits some of them. The table has around 35,000 clones, 90% to 95% seen once; the top ten hold roughly 13%. The sample was peripheral blood. The receptors stem from a human donor in a cohort sampled during active COVID-19.

This rearrangement joins TRBV28 to TRBJ2-1, with TRBD2 matching over 7 bases. With V trimmed by 9 bases and J by 5 bases, 7 bases remained unmatched. This CDR3 contains 13 residues. The V gene's germline CDR1 is MDHEN and CDR2 SYDVKM. The DNA for the CDR3 is TGTGCCAGTAGCGGGTCTCCGAACAATGAGCAGTTCTTC. It yields the protein CASSGSPNNEQFF.

The genes are TRBV27 and TRBJ2-1, with 9 positions matching TRBD1. The germline V gene has CDR1 MNHEY and CDR2 SMNVEV (reference sequence). The CDR3 is made up of 15 amino acids. Germline trimming cut 4 bases from V and 2 bases from J; bases unmatched to any gene: 3. This CDR3 is CASSYRDRAYNEQFF. The CDR3 region has the DNA TGTGCCAGCAGTTACCGGGACAGGGCCTACAATGAGCAGTTCTTC.

This chain uses TRBV2 with TRBJ2-2; 7 bases line up with TRBD2. The V gene's germline CDR1 is SNHLY and CDR2 FYNNEI. V lost 2 bases to trimming and J lost 4 bases; unmatched junction nucleotides: 4. The CDR3 has 15 residues. The CDR3 here is CASSELPSGTGELFF. The CDR3 DNA is TGTGCCAGCAGTGAACTGCCTAGCGGCACCGGGGAGCTGTTTTTT.

This clone was observed a handful of times. The chain carries TRBV29-1 and TRBJ2-1; the match to TRBD1 covers 9 bases. Germline trimming cut 6 bases from V and 8 bases from J; bases unmatched to any gene: 8. Looked up from germline, CDR1 is SQVTM and CDR2 is ANQGSEA. This CDR3 spans 13 amino acids. CDR3: CSVETGGGDEQFF. In DNA form, the CDR3 reads TGCAGCGTAGAGACAGGGGGTGGGGATGAGCAGTTCTTC.

This clone appeared once. V is TRBV4-1 and J is TRBJ2-1; 10 positions agree with TRBD2. The V segment lost 1 base and the J segment 4 bases; nucleotides outside the gene matches: 4. From germline, CDR1 is MGHRA and CDR2 YSYEKL. There are 16 residues in the CDR3. The CDR3 protein is CASSQALAGDYNEQFF. In DNA form, the CDR3 reads TGCGCCAGCAGCCAAGCTCTAGCGGGAGATTACAATGAGCAGTTCTTC.

Here the CDR3 DNA reads TGCGCCAGCAGCCGGTTTGCTAGCGGGAGCTACGAGCAGTACTTC. It encodes CASSRFASGSYEQYF. The J gene is TRBJ2-7, the V gene TRBV4-3; 10 positions match TRBD2. CDR3 length: 15 residues. V was clipped by 4 bases and J by 3 bases; unmatched bases: 6. Germline V lookup: CDR1 LGHNA, CDR2 YSLEER.

The V and J genes are TRBV10-3 and TRBJ2-2; 8 positions agree with TRBD1. V gave up 2 bases and J gave up 5 bases; unmatched junction bases: 10. The CDR3 spans 17 residues. CDR1 is ENHRY and CDR2 is SYGVKD in the germline V gene. The CDR3 DNA follows: TGTGCCATCAGTGAGGGCAGTGACAGGGGTGGGACCGGGGAGCTGTTTTTT. It is translated as CAISEGSDRGGTGELFF.

The rearrangement links TRBV5-1 to TRBJ2-1, with 8 bases fitting TRBD2. Losses at the gene ends were 0 bases for V and 7 bases for J; bases not matched to a gene: 12. This CDR3 is built from 17 residues. CDR1 and CDR2 from the germline V gene are SGHRS and YFSETQ. CDR3 loop: CASSLDRSGSRRNEQFF. The CDR3 coding sequence is TGCGCCAGCAGCTTGGATCGGAGCGGGAGTCGACGGAATGAGCAGTTCTTC.

The genes are TRBV30 and TRBJ2-7, with 9 positions matching TRBD2. The CDR3 has 14 residues. CDR1 and CDR2 from the germline V gene are GTSNPN and SVGIG (reference sequence). V gave up 5 bases and J gave up 3 bases; unmatched junction bases: 8. The CDR3 coding sequence is TGTGCCTGGTCGACCGGGACTAGCCTCTACGAGCAGTACTTC. Encoded protein: CAWSTGTSLYEQYF. Filled out from reference TRBV30 and TRBJ2-7, the complete variable domain reads SQTIHQWPATLVQPVGSPLSLECTVEGTSNPNLYWYRQAAGRGLQLLFYSVGIGQISSEVPQNLSASRPQDRQFILSSKKLLLSDSGFYLCAWSTGTSLYEQYFGPGTRLTVT.

In this sample, this clone turned up once. The chain employs TRBV9 and TRBJ2-1, with D perhaps TRBD1 (5 bases). Trimming cost V 4 bases and J 3 bases, with 14 bases left between them. This CDR3 is built from 15 residues. Per the germline V gene, CDR1 is SGDLS and CDR2 is YYNGEE. In DNA form, the CDR3 reads TGTGCCAGCAGCCCCGTAGGGCAGGGCTACAATGAGCAGTTCTTC. It specifies CASSPVGQGYNEQFF.

In DNA form, the CDR3 reads TGTGCCAGCAGTCCACTCCTAGAGACCTACAATGAGCAGTTCTTC. Encoded protein: CASSPLLETYNEQFF. This rearrangement joins TRBV27 to TRBJ2-1, with D hard to call. The CDR3 is 15 residues long. V lost 5 bases, J lost 2 bases, and 13 bases lay in between. Germline V lookup: CDR1 MNHEY, CDR2 SMNVEV (reference sequence).

This clone came up once. J is TRBJ2-2 and V is TRBV7-3; 11 nucleotides align to TRBD2. Trimming cost V 5 bases and J 5 bases; bases outside gene matches: 10. The germline V gene encodes CDR1 SGHTA and CDR2 FQGTGA. This CDR3 contains 17 residues. CDR3 protein: CASSARLAGIGTGELFF. The CDR3 nucleotides are TGTGCCAGCAGCGCCCGACTAGCGGGAATCGGTACCGGGGAGCTGTTTTTT.

About this clone: Compared with germline, one end of the junction differs, possibly owing to a read error. The rearrangement joins TRBV7-7 to TRBJ1-3; D may be TRBD1 (6 bases). Germline-derived CDR1 and CDR2 are SSHAT and FNYEAQ (reference sequence). This CDR3 is built from 15 residues. Here the CDR3 DNA reads TGTGCTAGCAGCTTAGACGGGACATTTGGCAACACCATATATTTT. Protein product: CASSLDGTFGNTIYF.

The rearrangement links TRBV5-6 to TRBJ2-7; the match to TRBD2 covers 12 bases. J gave up 6 bases and V 5 bases, and 6 bases lay outside the gene matches. The CDR3 contains 14 residues. Germline V gene sequence: CDR1 SGHDT, CDR2 YYEEEE. CDR3 DNA sequence: TGTGCCAGCAGGTCCACTAGCGGGGGGCGCGAGCAGTACTTC. It codes for CASRSTSGGREQYF.

The chain is built from TRBV6-6 and TRBJ2-1; D is unresolved. From germline, CDR1 is MNHNY and CDR2 SVGAGI (reference sequence). This CDR3 is built from 15 residues. Trimming pared 0 bases from V and 5 bases from J, leaving 11 bases between. CDR3 coding DNA: TGTGCCAGCAGTTACTCGAGGCAGTTAGACAATGAGCAGTTCTTC. This sequence encodes CASSYSRQLDNEQFF.

This rearrangement joins TRBV19 to TRBJ2-1; 14 nucleotides agree with TRBD2. Germline values: CDR1 LNHDA, CDR2 SQIVND (reference sequence). The CDR3 extends over 18 amino acids. V shed 4 bases and J 7 bases; nucleotides not matched to a gene: 12. As DNA, the CDR3 is TGTGCCAGTAGTAGATCCGGGACTAGCGGGGGCCCTCGTAATGAGCAGTTCTTC. Translated, it gives CASSRSGTSGGPRNEQFF.

This rearrangement joins TRBV11-2 to TRBJ2-7; TRBD2 agrees at 9 bases. Germline CDR1 reads SGHAT; CDR2 reads FQNNGV. Unmatched junction bases numbered 9, after V lost 3 bases and J lost 3 bases. The CDR3 is 16 residues long. The CDR3 DNA reads as TGTGCCAGCAGCTTTCGTAGGGCTAGCGGGATCTACGAGCAGTACTTC. This encodes CASSFRRASGIYEQYF.

The gene calls are TRBV15 and TRBJ2-5; the D is unclear. This CDR3 is 12 amino acids long. The germline V and J ends were trimmed by 3 bases and 5 bases, with 7 bases remaining between them. CDR1 is LNHNV and CDR2 is YYDKDF in the germline V gene (reference sequence). The CDR3 reads CATSSGQETQYF. In DNA, the CDR3 is TGTGCCACCAGCAGTGGCCAGGAGACCCAGTACTTC.

The chain combines TRBV30 with TRBJ2-7; 8 bases fit TRBD1. With 4 bases clipped from V and 6 bases from J, the junction kept 11 bases outside the gene matches. Germline V lookup: CDR1 GTSNPN, CDR2 SVGIG (reference sequence). The CDR3 loop spans 14 amino acids. This CDR3 is CAWTLGAGGREQYF. CDR3 nucleotides: TGTGCCTGGACGTTGGGGGCAGGGGGCCGCGAGCAGTACTTC.

A single count supports this clone. Here the CDR3 DNA reads TGTGCCATCAAGAGGGGCCGGGGGGATTCACCCCTCCACTTT. It is translated as CAIKRGRGDSPLHF. The rearrangement links TRBV10-3 to TRBJ1-6; D possibly corresponds to TRBD1 (5 bases). The CDR3 is 14 amino acids. Trimming shortened V by 7 bases and J by 8 bases, and 15 bases separated the two germline ends. CDR1 and CDR2 (germline): ENHRY, SYGVKD.

This chain connects TRBV24-1 to TRBJ1-4, with D perhaps TRBD1 (6 bases). Deletions cut 4 bases from V and 9 bases from J, with 14 bases between. This CDR3 spans 14 amino acids. Germline V gene data show CDR1 as KGHDR and CDR2 as SFDVKD. The CDR3 DNA reads as TGTGCCACCAGTGAAACCGGGACAATGAAAAAACTGTTTTTT. This sequence encodes CATSETGTMKKLFF.

J is TRBJ2-7 and V is TRBV19; 10 bases are a match to TRBD1. Per the germline V gene, CDR1 is LNHDA and CDR2 is SQIVND (reference sequence). V was clipped by 4 bases and J by 3 bases; unmatched bases: 6. The CDR3 length is 15 residues. This CDR3 is CASSTGTGARYEQYF. CDR3 coding DNA: TGTGCCAGTAGTACGGGGACAGGGGCGCGCTACGAGCAGTACTTC. Supplemented by reference TRBV19 and TRBJ2-7, the full variable domain reads DGGITQSPKYLFRKEGQNVTLSCEQNLNHDAMYWYRQDPGQGLRLIYYSQIVNDFQKGDIAEGYSVSREKKESFPLTVTSAQKNPTAFYLCASSTGTGARYEQYFGPGTRLTVT.

The chain links TRBV19 to TRBJ1-5; 9 bases are a match to TRBD1. J gave up 3 bases and V 6 bases, and 9 bases lay outside the gene matches. The CDR3 extends over 16 amino acids. Per germline, CDR1 LNHDA and CDR2 SQIVND (reference sequence). The CDR3 sequence is CASSSRQGVYNQPQHF. For the CDR3, the DNA is TGTGCCAGTAGCTCCAGACAGGGGGTATACAATCAGCCCCAGCATTTT.

For this clone: This same CDR3 is encoded by further DNA sequences in the sample. The chain links TRBV3-1 (or the pseudogene TRBV3-2) to TRBJ2-7; TRBD1 matches 9 bases. V trimming: 4 bases; J trimming: 4 bases; junction bases outside the gene matches: 5. This CDR3 has 14 amino acids. Germline CDR1 LGHDT, CDR2 YNNKEL (reference sequence). The CDR3 bases are TGTGCCAGCAGCCGCGGGACAGGGCCATACGAGCAGTACTTC. This encodes CASSRGTGPYEQYF.

This sequence joins TRBV7-9 and TRBJ2-1; possible D gene TRBD2, 6 bases. Germline CDR1 is SEHNR and CDR2 is FQNEAQ (reference sequence). Trimming removed 2 bases at V and 0 bases at J, with 11 bases between. The CDR3 has 16 amino acids. The CDR3 sequence: CASSLRGGNSYNEQFF. CDR3 in DNA: TGTGCCAGCAGCTTAAGAGGCGGGAACTCCTACAATGAGCAGTTCTTC.

The gene calls are TRBV14 and TRBJ2-5; the match to TRBD1 covers 11 bases. The V and J ends lost 4 bases and 0 bases, in that order; junction bases with no gene match: 4. CDR3 length equals 16 residues. Germline V gene sequence: CDR1 SGHDN, CDR2 FVKESK. CDR3 residues: CASSPRDRGNQETQYF. The CDR3 coding sequence is TGTGCCAGCAGCCCCCGGGACAGGGGGAACCAAGAGACCCAGTACTTC.

This clone was seen only a few times. J is TRBJ2-1 and V is TRBV18; 7 bases match TRBD1. V shed 5 bases and J 1 base; nucleotides not matched to a gene: 5. Germline V gene data show CDR1 as KGHSH and CDR2 as LQKENI. This CDR3 has 15 amino acids. The CDR3: CASSEQGLSYNEQFF. DNA of the CDR3: TGTGCCAGCTCAGAACAGGGGCTTTCCTACAATGAGCAGTTCTTC. Together with reference TRBV18 and TRBJ2-1, the CDR3 gives the full variable domain: NAGVMQNPRHLVRRRGQEARLRCSPMKGHSHVYWYRQLPEEGLKFMVYLQKENIIDESGMPKERFSAEFPKEGPSILRIQQVVRGDSAAYFCASSEQGLSYNEQFFGPGTRLTVL.

The chain's CDR3 is CASSLYGTGGRVEKLFF. The CDR3 DNA follows: TGTGCCAGCAGTTTATACGGGACAGGGGGCCGGGTCGAAAAACTGTTTTTT. This sequence joins TRBV28 and TRBJ1-4; TRBD1 aligns across 12 bases. From germline, CDR1 is MDHEN and CDR2 SYDVKM. The J segment lost 8 bases and the V segment lost 1 base, leaving 8 bases of the junction unmatched. This CDR3 has 17 amino acids.

The rearrangement joins TRBV4-3 to TRBJ2-1, with 10 bases matching TRBD2. The ends lost 0 bases at V and 3 bases at J; junction bases unmatched: 2. CDR3 size: 16 residues. Germline V gene sequence: CDR1 LGHNA, CDR2 YSLEER. CDR3 in amino acids: CASSQETSGNYNEQFF. The CDR3 bases are TGCGCCAGCAGCCAAGAAACTAGCGGGAACTACAATGAGCAGTTCTTC.